The clone carrying this T cell receptor beta chain was counted many times. Its antigen is undetermined. The data stem from a study of CD8 T cells in ankylosing spondylitis. CDR3 size: 13 residues. In TCRdb, the 5' RACE reads were re-called with MiXCR into one record per CDR3 protein. The sample holds roughly 90,000 distinct CDR3 sequences, 8% to 10% seen once. Study results and limitations: Disease-linked clones were found to be CD8+ and relatively rare in peripheral blood. The clones that were linked to disease were reported to be significantly enriched in matched synovial fluid samples from ankylosing spondylitis patients.

V is TRBV21-1 and J is TRBJ2-7; the tabulated D call, TRBD1, remains unverified against the DNA. TRBV21-1 is classified as a pseudogene. The TCR originated in a male donor with ankylosing spondylitis or in good health (not recorded which). Specimen: blood, either unsorted or a sorted T cell fraction (not recorded which). DNA for the CDR3: TGTGCCAGCAGCCCCAGGGGGGGCTACGAGCAGTACTTC. As protein: CASSPRGGYEQYF.